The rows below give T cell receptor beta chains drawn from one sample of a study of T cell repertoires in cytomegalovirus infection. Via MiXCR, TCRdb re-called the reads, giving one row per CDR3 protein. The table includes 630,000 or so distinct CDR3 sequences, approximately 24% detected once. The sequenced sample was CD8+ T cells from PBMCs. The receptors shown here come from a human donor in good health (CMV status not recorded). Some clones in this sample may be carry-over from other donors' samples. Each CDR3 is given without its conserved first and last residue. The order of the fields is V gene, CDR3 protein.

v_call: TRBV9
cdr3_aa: ASSGTGLQETQY

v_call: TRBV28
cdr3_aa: ASSLSPAYRGNTEAF

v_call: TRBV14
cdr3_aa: ASSQRERRDKVNSPLH

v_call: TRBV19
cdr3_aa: ASSPSGETYNEQF

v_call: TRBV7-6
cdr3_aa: ASSSRDSLRADTQY

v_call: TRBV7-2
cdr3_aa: ASPQQF

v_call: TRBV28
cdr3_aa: ASSSRPWAEAF

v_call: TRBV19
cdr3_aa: ASSIVLLAGGTSEQF

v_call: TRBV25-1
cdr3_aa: ASSEYRETQY

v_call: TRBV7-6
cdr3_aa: ASSSSTGDYGYT

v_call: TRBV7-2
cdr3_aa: ASSRLAGDSTDTQY

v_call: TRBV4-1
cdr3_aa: ANSQDKAANEQF

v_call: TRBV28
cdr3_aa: ASSFGQSTEAF

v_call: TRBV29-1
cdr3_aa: SVEAEQDGQDTQY

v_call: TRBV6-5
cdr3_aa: ASSRLQQSGANVLT

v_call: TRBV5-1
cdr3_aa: ASSLGDRGLNKGYEQY

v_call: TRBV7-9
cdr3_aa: ASSLDRTREKLF

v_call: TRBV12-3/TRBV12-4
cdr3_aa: ASSLTPGGEKLF

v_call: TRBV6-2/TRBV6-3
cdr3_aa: ASSYRLDTQY

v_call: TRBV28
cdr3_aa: ASSMGITEHLYT

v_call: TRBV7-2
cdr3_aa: ASSLGSWGGSFEQY

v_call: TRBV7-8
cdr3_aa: ASSLEVGEGGNQPQH

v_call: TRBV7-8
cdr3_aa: ASSLYTGAGEKLF

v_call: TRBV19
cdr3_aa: ASSILGFGTKNIQY

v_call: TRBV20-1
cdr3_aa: SARPDRDRVVYGYT

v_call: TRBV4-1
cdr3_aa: ASSQDASYAYGYT

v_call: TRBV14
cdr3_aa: ASSPWGGWEAF

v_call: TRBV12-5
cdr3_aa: ASGLGRGPPYDGYGYT

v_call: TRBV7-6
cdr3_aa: ASSLVRYQETQY

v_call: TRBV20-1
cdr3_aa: SAREDGGNTGELF

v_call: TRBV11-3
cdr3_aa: ASNCTGSPHYGYT

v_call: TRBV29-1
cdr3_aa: SVEGFGRENTEAF

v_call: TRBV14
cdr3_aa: ASSQGVIYNEQF

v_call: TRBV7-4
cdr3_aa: ASSDPGGTAEAF

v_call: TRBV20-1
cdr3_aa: SARAMEEYSPLH

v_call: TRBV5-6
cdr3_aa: ASSVDRYEAF

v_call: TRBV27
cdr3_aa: ASRLWTGGEPEAF

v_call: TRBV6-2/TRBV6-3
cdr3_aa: AGALGGSYEQY

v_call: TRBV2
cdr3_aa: ASSDQPRGQPQH

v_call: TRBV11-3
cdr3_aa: ASSTGGSGELF

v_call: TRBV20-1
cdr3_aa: TSGASEAF

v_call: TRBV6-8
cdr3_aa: ASSYMPNYGYT

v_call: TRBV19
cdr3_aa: ASSTGSTEAF

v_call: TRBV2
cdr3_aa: ASSEPKGQANYGYT

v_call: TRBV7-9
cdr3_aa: ASSLETPLEQF

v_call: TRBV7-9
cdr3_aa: ASSPTGRGYGYT

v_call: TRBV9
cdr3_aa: ASSVEGYGYT

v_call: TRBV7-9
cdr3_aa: ASSVTLAGDRTDTQY

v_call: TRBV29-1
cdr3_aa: SVGDRFSGANVLT

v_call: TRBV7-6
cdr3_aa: ASSLEPGRLAKNIQY

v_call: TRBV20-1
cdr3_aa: SATVLNQPQH

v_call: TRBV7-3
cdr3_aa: ASSLAPGHTDTQY

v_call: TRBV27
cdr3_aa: ASSLPEPGQIIHSEQF

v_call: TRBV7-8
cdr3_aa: ANSPPRLAMSQY

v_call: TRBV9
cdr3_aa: ASSVGGTDTQY

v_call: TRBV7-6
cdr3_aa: ASSFAGYNRDEQY

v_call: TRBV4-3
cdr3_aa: ASSQDRGQPQH

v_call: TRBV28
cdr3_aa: ASSPRRLGQGYYNEQF

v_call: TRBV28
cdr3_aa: ASRVRTGVNSPLH